The source of this TCR beta chain is a study of blood T cell repertoires in COVID-19 (dated by TCRdb to the early 2020s). Regarding the research as a whole: Samples from collaborators originated in the United States, Italy and Spain and spanned both the acute and convalescent phases of COVID-19. The prospective study material was composed of cDNA or gDNA derived from T cells, B-cell-depleted T cells, or PBMCs. Deeply sampled blood TCRbeta repertoires from subjects exposed to, actively infected with, or recovered from COVID-19 were included in the dataset. A freely available public database, intended as a resource for researchers studying the immune response to SARS-CoV-2, is where the repertoires were released. The samples were drawn from two sources: the first 160 participants of the ongoing ImmuneRACE study, and 1,200 or so subjects contributed by 6 global collaborators. Sample metadata almost always included a de-identified subject ID, COVID-19 status, age in years and sex. Where HLA class I and class II types were available, the types were taken from metadata supplied by the sample provider, not from assay-based typing.

TCRbeta CDR3 regions were amplified from genomic DNA by means of the immunoSEQ Assay, a bias-controlled multiplex PCR. The authors' analysis ran thus. The number of nucleated cells in each sample was estimated by amplification of reference gene primers within the assay. To quantify the absolute abundance of each unique TCRbeta CDR3 rearrangement, sequence reads were collapsed and filtered. For each sample, productive Simpson clonality was calculated as the square root of Simpson's diversity index across productive rearrangements. TCRdb obtained this table from immuneACCESS and retained in-frame rearrangements with V and J assigned. These tables miss some clones; where compared with another copy, unresolved V genes account for less than half of the shortfall, and the remainder is unexplained. The DNA was the basis for D and trimming; V, J and clone size are from that table. Within this sample are 300,000 to 400,000 clones, with roughly nine tenths of them counted one time only. The biggest ten clones account for 5% to 5.5% of the sample.

The study at large found these results: How much clinical and demographic metadata was included differed by source and by participant, and the metadata was provided uncurated.

Details on this clone: Its recognized antigen is unknown. No clone much larger than this one lies a single base away; base qualities are absent.

A distance of 11 bases separates the germline ends of V and J, which lose 1 base and 5 bases respectively. The CDR3 sequence holds 15 residues, the cysteine and phenylalanine included. Only CDR3 DNA remains: 45 bases, in frame from the first base. CDR1 and CDR2, per the germline V gene (reference sequence), are SEHNR and FQNEAQ. In the prospective study, participants were 18 to 89 years old, resided in 20 to 30 geographic areas of the United States, and were enrolled through a virtual design. To assign participants to cohorts, the prospective study relied on clinical history that participants themselves reported in a screening survey and a study questionnaire. Recovered participants in ImmuneRACE Cohort 3 were defined as having two consecutive negative NP/OP PCR tests, clearance from a healthcare professional, or resolution of symptoms. In the prospective study, whole blood, serum and a nasopharyngeal or oropharyngeal swab were collected from each participant by mobile phlebotomists. Prospective study participants could optionally give additional blood draws and questionnaires over an approximately two-month period. Blood samples from the prospective study were shipped frozen or at room temperature prior to DNA extraction.

This receptor chain uses TRBV7-9 and TRBJ2-2; no D gene is confidently identified. Sequences were obtained from PBMCs or T cells enriched from blood (not recorded which). This TCR came from a man aged 60 to 75 who had recovered from COVID-19. In nucleotides, the sequence is TGTGCCAGCAGCTTAGACAGTATAAGGACCGGGGAGCTGTTTTTT. Its protein is CASSLDSIRTGELFF.